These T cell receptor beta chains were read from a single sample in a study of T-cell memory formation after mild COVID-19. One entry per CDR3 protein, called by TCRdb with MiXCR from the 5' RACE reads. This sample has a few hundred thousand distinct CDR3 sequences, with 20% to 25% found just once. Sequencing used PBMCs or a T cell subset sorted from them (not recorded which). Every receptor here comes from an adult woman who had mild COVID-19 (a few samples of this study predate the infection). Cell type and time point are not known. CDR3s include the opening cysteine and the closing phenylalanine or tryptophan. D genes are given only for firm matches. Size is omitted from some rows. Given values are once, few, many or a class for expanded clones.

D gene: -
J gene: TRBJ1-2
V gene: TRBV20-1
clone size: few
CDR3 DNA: TGCAGTGCTTACACCGCTAACTATGGCTACACCTTC
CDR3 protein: CSAYTANYGYTF

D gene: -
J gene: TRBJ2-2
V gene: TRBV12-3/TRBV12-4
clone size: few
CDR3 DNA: TGTGCCAGTTCCTGGAGGACCGGGGAGCTGTTTTTT
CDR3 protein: CASSWRTGELFF

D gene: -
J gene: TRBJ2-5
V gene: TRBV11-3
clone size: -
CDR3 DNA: TGTGCCAGCAGCAGGGGTTTTCTAGCACGAGAGACCCAGTACTTC
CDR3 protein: CASSRGFLARETQYF

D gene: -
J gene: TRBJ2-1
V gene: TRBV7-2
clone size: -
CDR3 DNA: TGTGCCAGCAGCCCCCATGAGCAGTTCTTC
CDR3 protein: CASSPHEQFF

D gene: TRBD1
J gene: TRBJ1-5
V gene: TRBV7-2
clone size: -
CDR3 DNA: TGTGCCAGCAGCTTAGGGAAACAGGGGAGTGGGCCCCAGCATTTT
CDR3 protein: CASSLGKQGSGPQHF

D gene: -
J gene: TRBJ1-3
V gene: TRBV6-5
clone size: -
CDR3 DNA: TGTGCCAGCAGTTACTCGTCTCGGGGCAGTAGGGACACCATATATTTT
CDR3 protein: CASSYSSRGSRDTIYF

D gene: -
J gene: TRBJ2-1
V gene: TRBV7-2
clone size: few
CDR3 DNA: TGTGCCAGCAGCTTACCCCCATCGGGTGAGCAGTTCTTC
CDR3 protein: CASSLPPSGEQFF

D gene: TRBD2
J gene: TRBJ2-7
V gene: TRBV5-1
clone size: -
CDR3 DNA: TGCGCCAGCAGCCGAGGGGCTAGCGGGAGCGAGCAGTACTTC
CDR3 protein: CASSRGASGSEQYF

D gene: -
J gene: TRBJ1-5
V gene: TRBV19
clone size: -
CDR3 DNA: TGTGCCAGTAGTGACCGGGACCCCCATCAGCCCCAGCATTTT
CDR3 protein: CASSDRDPHQPQHF

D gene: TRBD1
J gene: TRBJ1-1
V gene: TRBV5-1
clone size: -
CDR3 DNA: TGCGCCAGCAGCTCCGGACAGGAGGTTACTGAAGCTTTCTTT
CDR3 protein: CASSSGQEVTEAFF

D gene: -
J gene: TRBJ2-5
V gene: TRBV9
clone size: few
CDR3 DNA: TGTGCCAGCAGCGTAGGGTCGGCCCCAGAGACCCAGTACTTC
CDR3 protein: CASSVGSAPETQYF

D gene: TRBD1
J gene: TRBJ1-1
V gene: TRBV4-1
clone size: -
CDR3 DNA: TGCGCCAGCAGCTATTTTCCCGGGACAGGGGGGAACACTGAAGCTTTCTTT
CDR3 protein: CASSYFPGTGGNTEAFF

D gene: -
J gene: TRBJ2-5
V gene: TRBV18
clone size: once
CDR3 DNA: TGTGCCAGCTCATCAAACCCCGGGGATCAAGAGACCCAGTACTTC
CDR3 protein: CASSSNPGDQETQYF

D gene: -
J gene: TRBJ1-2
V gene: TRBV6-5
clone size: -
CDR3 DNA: TGTGCCAGCACCGGGTACGGGACCGCCAACTATGGCTACACCTTC
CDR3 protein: CASTGYGTANYGYTF

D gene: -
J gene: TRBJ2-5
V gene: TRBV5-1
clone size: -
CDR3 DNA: TGCGCCAGCAGCCACCGAACAGATCAAGAGACCCAGTACTTC
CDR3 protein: CASSHRTDQETQYF

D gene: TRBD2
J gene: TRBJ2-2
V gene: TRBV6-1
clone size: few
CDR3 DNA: TGTGCCAGCAGGAAGTCTAGCGGGAACACCGGGGAGCTGTTTTTT
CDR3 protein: CASRKSSGNTGELFF

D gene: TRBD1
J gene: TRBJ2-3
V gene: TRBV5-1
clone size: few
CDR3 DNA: TGCGCCAGCAGCGCAAGCCGGGACAGCCTCGCATCGACAGATACGCAGTATTTT
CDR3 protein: CASSASRDSLASTDTQYF

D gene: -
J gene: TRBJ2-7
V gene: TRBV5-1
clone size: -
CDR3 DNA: TGCGCCAGCAGCTTGGGGGTCGGGGGCCTCTCCTACGAGCAGTACTTC
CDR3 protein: CASSLGVGGLSYEQYF

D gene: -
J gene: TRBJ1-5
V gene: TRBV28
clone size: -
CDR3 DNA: TGTGCCAGCCACTCTGAGGGCCATCAGCCCCAGCATTTT
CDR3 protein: CASHSEGHQPQHF

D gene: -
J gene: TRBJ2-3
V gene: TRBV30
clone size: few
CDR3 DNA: TGTGCCTGGAGTAGGGGGAGCACAGATACGCAGTATTTT
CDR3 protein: CAWSRGSTDTQYF

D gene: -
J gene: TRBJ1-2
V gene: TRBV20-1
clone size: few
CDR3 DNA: TGCAGTGCTCCAAAGTCCCTGAGCTACACCTTC
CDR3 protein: CSAPKSLSYTF